This T cell receptor beta chain is drawn from a study of early T cells in non-severe SARS-CoV-2 infection. This clonotype was counted many times. This CDR3 region has 16 residues. Trimming left V 0 bases short and J 1 base short, with 11 bases between. Looked up from germline, CDR1 is MGHRA and CDR2 is YSYEKL. Unique molecular identifiers (one per individual cDNA molecule) were attached. TCRdb used MiXCR to reprocess the 5' RACE reads, holding one entry per CDR3 protein. Found here are about 55,000 distinct CDR3 sequences, about 16% of them singletons; the top ten hold approximately 9.1%. This specimen consisted of whole blood, obtained at baseline. The origin of this receptor is an adult who was a healthcare worker with PCR-confirmed SARS-CoV-2 infection or an uninfected control (not recorded which). The chain is built from TRBV4-1 and TRBJ2-3, with a possible D match to TRBD1 (5 bases). CDR3 protein: CASSQEGSGRTDTQYF. The DNA for the CDR3 is TGCGCCAGCAGCCAAGAAGGGTCAGGGCGCACAGATACGCAGTATTTT.